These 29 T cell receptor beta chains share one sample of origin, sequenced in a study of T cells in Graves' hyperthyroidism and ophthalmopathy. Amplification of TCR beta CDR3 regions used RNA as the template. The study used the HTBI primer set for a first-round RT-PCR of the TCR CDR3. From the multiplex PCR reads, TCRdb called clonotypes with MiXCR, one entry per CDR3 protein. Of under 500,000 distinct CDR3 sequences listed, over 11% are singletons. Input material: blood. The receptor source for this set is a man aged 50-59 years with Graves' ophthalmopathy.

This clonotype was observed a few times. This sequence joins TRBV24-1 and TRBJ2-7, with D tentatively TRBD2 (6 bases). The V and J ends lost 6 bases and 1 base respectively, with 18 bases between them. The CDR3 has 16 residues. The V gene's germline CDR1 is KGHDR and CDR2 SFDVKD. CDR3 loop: CATSSRNSGSSYEQYF. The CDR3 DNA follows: TGTGCCACCAGTAGTCGGAATAGCGGCTCTTCCTACGAGCAGTACTTC.

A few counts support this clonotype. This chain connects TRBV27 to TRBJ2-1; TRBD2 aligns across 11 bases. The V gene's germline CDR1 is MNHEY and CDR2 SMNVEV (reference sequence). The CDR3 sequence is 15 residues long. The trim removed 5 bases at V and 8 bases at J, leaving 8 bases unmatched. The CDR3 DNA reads TGTGCCAGCAGTCTTAGCGGGAGGGCCTATTATGAGCAGTTCTTC. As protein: CASSLSGRAYYEQFF.

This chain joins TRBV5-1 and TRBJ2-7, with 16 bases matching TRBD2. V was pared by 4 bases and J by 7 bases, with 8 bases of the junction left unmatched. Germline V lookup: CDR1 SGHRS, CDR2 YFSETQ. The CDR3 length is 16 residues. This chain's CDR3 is CASSAGLAGGPGEQYF. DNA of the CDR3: TGCGCCAGCAGCGCGGGACTAGCGGGAGGGCCGGGGGAGCAGTACTTC.

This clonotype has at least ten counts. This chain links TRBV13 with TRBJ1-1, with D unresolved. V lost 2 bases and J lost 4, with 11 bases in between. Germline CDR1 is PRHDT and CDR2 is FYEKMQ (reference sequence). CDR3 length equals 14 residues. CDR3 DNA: TGTGCCAGCAGCTTAAGTCAGGTGGGCACTGAAGCTTTCTTT. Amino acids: CASSLSQVGTEAFF. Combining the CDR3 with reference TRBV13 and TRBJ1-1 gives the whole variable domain AAGVIQSPRHLIKEKRETATLKCYPIPRHDTVYWYQQGPGQDPQFLISFYEKMQSDKGSIPDRFSAQQFSDYHSELNMSSLELGDSALYFCASSLSQVGTEAFFGQGTRLTVV.

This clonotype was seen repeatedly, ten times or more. CDR3 protein: CASSPEVRTGNEQFF. The DNA for the CDR3 is TGTGCCAGCTCACCCGAGGTACGGACAGGTAATGAGCAGTTCTTC. The chain links TRBV18 to TRBJ2-1; TRBD1 aligns across 7 bases. The CDR3 consists of 15 residues. Trimming took 3 bases from V and 7 from J; bases not matched to a gene: 9. From germline, CDR1 is KGHSH and CDR2 LQKENI. The full variable domain, completed using reference TRBV18 and TRBJ2-1, is NAGVMQNPRHLVRRRGQEARLRCSPMKGHSHVYWYRQLPEEGLKFMVYLQKENIIDESGMPKERFSAEFPKEGPSILRIQQVVRGDSAAYFCASSPEVRTGNEQFFGPGTRLTVL.

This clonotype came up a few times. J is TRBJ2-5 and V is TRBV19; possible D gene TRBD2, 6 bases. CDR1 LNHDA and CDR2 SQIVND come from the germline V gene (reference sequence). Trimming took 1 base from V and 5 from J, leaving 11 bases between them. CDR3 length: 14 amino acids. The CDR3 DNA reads TGTGCCAGTAGTATAGTGGGGACTGCGGAGACCCAGTACTTC. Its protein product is CASSIVGTAETQYF.

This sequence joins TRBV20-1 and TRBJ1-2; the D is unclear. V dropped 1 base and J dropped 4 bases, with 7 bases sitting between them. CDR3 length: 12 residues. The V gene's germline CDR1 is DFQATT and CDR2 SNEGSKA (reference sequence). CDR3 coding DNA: TGCAGTGCTAGAGGGGCTACCTATGGCTACACCTTC. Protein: CSARGATYGYTF.

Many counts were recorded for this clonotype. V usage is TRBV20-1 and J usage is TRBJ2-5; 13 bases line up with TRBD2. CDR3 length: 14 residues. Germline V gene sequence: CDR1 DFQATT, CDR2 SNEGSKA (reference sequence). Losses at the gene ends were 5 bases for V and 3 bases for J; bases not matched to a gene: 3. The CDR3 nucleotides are TGCAGTGCTCGTGGACTAGCGGGAGAAGAGACCCAGTACTTC. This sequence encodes CSARGLAGEETQYF.

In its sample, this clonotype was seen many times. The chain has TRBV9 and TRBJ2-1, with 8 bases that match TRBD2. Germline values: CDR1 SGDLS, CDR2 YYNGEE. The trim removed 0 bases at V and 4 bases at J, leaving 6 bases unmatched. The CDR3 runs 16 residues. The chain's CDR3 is CASSVVNGRAYNEQFF. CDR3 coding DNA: TGTGCCAGCAGCGTAGTAAACGGGAGGGCTTACAATGAGCAGTTCTTC.

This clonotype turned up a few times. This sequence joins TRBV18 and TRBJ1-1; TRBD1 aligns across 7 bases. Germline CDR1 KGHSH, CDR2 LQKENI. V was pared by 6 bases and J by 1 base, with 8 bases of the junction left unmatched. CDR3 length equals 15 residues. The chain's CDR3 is CASSFRGEWNTEAFF. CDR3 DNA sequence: TGTGCCAGCTCCTTCAGGGGGGAATGGAACACTGAAGCTTTCTTT.

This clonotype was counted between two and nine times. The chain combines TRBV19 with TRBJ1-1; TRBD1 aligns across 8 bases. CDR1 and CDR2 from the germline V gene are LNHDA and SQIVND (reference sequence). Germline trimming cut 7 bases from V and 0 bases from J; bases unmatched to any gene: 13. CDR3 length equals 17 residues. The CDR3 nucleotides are TGTGCCAGTACCGGACGAACAGGGGGTGTTCTGAACACTGAAGCTTTCTTT. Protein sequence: CASTGRTGGVLNTEAFF.

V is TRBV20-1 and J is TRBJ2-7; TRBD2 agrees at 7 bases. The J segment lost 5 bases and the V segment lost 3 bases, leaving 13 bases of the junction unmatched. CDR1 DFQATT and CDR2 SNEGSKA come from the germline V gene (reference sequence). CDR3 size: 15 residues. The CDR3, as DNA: TGCAGTGCTAGTGGGGACCCGGGAGGTCTGGACGAGCAGTACTTC. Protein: CSASGDPGGLDEQYF.

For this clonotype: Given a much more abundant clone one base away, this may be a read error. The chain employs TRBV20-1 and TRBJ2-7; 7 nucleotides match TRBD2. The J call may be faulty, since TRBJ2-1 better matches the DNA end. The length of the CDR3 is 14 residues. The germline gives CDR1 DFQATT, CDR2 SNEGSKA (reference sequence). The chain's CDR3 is CSARAPSGSYEQFF. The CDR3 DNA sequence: TGCAGTGCTAGAGCTCCTAGCGGAAGCTACGAGCAGTTCTTC.

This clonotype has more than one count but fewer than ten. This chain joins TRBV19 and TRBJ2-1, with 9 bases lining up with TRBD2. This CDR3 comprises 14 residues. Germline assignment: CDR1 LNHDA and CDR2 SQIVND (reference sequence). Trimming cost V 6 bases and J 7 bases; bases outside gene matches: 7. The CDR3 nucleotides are TGTGCCAGTAGAGATAGCGGGAGTCGGAATGAGCAGTTCTTC. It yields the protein CASRDSGSRNEQFF. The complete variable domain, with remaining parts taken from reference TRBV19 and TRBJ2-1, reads DGGITQSPKYLFRKEGQNVTLSCEQNLNHDAMYWYRQDPGQGLRLIYYSQIVNDFQKGDIAEGYSVSREKKESFPLTVTSAQKNPTAFYLCASRDSGSRNEQFFGPGTRLTVL.

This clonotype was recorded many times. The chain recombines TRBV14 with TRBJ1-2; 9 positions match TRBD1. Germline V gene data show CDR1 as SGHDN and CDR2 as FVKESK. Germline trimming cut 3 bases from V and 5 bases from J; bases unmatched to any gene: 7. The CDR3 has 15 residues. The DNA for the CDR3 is TGTGCCAGCAGCCACGTAGGACAGGGGAGATATGGCTACACCTTC. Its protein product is CASSHVGQGRYGYTF.

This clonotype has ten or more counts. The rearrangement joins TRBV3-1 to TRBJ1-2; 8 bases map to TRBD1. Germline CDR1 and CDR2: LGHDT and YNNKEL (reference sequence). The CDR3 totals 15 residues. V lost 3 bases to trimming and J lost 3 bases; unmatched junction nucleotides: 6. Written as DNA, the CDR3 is TGTGCCAGCAGCCAGGGAGGACAGGGCGACTATGGCTACACCTTC. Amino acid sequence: CASSQGGQGDYGYTF.

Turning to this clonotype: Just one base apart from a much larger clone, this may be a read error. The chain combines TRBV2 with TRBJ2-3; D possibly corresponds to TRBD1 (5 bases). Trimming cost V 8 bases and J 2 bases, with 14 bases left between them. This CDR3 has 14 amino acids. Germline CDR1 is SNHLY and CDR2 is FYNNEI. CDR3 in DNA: TGTGCCAGCGGGATTGGGGCAGACACAGATACGCAGTATTTT. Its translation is CASGIGADTDTQYF.

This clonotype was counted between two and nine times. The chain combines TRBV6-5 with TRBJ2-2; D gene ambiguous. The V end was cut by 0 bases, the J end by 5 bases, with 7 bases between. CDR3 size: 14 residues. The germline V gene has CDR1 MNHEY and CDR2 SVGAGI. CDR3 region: CASSYSRSTGELFF. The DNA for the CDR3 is TGTGCCAGCAGTTACTCGAGGTCGACCGGGGAGCTGTTTTTT.

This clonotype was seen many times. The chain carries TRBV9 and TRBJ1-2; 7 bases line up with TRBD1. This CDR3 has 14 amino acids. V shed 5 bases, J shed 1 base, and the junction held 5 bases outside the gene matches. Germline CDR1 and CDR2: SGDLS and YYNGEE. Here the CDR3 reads CASRSAGGNYGYTF. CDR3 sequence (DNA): TGTGCCAGCAGAAGCGCAGGGGGTAACTATGGCTACACCTTC. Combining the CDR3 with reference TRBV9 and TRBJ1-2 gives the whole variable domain DSGVTQTPKHLITATGQRVTLRCSPRSGDLSVYWYQQSLDQGLQFLIQYYNGEERAKGNILERFSAQQFPDLHSELNLSSLELGDSALYFCASRSAGGNYGYTFGSGTRLTVV.

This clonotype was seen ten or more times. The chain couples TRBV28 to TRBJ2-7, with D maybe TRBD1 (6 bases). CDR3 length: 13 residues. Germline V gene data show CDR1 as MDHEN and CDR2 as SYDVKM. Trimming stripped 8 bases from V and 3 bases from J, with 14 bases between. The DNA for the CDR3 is TGTGCCAGCGGAACAGGGAGCAACTACGAGCAGTACTTC. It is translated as CASGTGSNYEQYF.

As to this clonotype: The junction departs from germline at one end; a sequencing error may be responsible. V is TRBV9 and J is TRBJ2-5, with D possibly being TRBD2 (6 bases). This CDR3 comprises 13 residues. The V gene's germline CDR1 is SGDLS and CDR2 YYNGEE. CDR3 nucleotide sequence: TGTGCCAGCAGCCCCTCCCCTAGCGCGCCATCGGACTTC. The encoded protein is CASSPSPSAPSDF.

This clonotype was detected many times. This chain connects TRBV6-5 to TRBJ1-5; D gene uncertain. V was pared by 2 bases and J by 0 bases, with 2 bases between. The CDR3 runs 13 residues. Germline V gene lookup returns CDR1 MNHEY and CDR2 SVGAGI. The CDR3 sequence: CASSYGSNQPQHF. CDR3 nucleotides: TGTGCCAGCAGTTACGGTAGCAATCAGCCCCAGCATTTT.

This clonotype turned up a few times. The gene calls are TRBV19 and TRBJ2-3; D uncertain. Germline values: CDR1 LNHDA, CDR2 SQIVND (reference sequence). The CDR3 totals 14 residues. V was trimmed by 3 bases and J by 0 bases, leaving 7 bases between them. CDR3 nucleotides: TGTGCCAGTAGTATTACAGCTAGCACAGATACGCAGTATTTT. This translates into CASSITASTDTQYF.

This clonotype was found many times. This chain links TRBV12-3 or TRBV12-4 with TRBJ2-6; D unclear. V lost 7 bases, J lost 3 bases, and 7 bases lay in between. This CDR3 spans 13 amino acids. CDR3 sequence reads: CASKGSGANVLTF. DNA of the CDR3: TGTGCCAGCAAGGGAAGTGGGGCCAACGTCCTGACTTTC.

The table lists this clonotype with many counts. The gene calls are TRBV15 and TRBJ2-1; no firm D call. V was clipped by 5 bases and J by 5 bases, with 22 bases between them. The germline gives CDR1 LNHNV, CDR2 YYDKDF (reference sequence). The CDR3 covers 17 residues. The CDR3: CATSEQYSLPYNNEQFF. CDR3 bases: TGTGCCACCAGCGAACAGTACTCCCTCCCCTATAACAATGAGCAGTTCTTC.

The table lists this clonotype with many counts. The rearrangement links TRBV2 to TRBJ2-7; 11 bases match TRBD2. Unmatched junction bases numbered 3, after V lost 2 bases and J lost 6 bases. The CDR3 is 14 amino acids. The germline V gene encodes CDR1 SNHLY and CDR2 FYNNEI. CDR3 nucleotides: TGTGCCAGCAGTGAAACTAGCGGGAGTGGCGAGCAGTACTTC. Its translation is CASSETSGSGEQYF.

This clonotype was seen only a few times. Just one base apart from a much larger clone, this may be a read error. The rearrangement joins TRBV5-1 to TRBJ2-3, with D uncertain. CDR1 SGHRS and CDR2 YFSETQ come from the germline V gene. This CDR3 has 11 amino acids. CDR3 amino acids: CASRNTDAQYF. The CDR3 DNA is TGTGCCAGCCGCAACACAGATGCGCAGTATTTT.

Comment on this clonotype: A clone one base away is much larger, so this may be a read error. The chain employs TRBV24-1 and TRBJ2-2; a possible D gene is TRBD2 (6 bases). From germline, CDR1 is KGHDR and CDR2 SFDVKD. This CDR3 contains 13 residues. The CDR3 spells CATGPDGAGGLFF. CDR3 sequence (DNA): TGTGCCACAGGACCGGATGGGGCCGGGGGGCTGTTTTTT.

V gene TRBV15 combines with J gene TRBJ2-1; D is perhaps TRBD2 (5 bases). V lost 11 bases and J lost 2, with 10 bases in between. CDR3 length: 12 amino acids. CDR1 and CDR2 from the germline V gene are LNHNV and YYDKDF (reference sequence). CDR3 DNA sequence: TGTGCCGCCCGGGGAACCTACAATGAGCAGTTCTTC. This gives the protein CAARGTYNEQFF.